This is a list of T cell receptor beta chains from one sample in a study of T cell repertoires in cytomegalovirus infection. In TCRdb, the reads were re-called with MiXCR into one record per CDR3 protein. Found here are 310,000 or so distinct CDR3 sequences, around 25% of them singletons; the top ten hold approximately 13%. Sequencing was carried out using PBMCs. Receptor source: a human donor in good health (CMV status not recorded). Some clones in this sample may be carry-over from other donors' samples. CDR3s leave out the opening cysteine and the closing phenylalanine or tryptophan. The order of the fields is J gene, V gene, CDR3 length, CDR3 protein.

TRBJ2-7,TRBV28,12,ASSLGGSPYEQY
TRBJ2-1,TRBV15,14,ATSRDGAGTYNEQF
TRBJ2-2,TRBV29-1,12,SFAGTGPTGELF
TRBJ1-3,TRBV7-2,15,ASSLENPPFSGNTIY
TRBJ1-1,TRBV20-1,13,SAKNRDSLSTEAF
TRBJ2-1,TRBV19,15,ASSIDRGLAVLNEQF
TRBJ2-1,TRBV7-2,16,ASSLLQRSGNSYNEQF
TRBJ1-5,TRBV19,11,ASSISRNQPQH
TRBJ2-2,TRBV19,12,ASSIAGLAGELF
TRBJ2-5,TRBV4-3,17,ASSQISRGAGGGGETQY
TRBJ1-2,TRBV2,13,ASRFDRAANYGYT
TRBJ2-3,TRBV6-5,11,ASRMGPADTQY
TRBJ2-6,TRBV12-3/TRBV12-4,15,ASGRTGPHSGANVLT
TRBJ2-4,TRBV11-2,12,ASSLEGGTGIQY
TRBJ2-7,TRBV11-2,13,ASSLGSGAYYEQY
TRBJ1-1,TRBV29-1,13,SVVAPGRLNTEAF
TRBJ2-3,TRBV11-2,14,ASSLELPGRGDTQY
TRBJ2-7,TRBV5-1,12,ASSSQQGTYEQY
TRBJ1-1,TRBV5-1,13,ASSGQGALNTEAF
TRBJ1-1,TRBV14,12,ASSQVTGATEAF
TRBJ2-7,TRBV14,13,ASSQAIGPAYEQY
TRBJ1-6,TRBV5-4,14,ASSLGQGASDSPLH
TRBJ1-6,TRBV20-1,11,SAGEGVNSPLH
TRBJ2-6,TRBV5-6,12,ASSLGQSINVLT
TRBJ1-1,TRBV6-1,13,ASSEAAAPNTEAF
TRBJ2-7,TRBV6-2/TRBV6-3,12,ASRRGQGTYEQY
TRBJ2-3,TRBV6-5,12,ATKTPYSTDTQY
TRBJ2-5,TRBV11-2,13,ASSLRDRGPETQY
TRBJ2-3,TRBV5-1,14,ASSSLLAGKADTQY
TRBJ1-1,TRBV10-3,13,AISDRGRPNTEAF
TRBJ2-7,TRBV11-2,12,ASSSYRDIYEQY
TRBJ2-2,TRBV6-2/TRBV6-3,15,ASSYFSGRGRTGELF
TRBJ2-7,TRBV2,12,ASRHRDGTYEQY
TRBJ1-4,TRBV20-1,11,SAPGPADEKLF
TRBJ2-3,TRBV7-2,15,ASSLLGSGEGTDTQY
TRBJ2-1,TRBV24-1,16,ATSDSRPGQVSYNEQF
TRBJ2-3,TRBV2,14,ASTAGGLGTTDTQY
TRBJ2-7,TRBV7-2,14,ASSLASGRVGSEQY
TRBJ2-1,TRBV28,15,ASSLPSLSSSYNEQF
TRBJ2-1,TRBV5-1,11,ASSAYRGDEQF